This T cell receptor (beta chain) was obtained from a study of T cell repertoires in cytomegalovirus infection. Study information: Recently identified HLA-C-restricted and well-studied HLA-B-restricted CMV epitopes were used.

TCRdb called the reads again in MiXCR, with one record for every CDR3 protein. Of hundreds of thousands of distinct CDR3 sequences listed, 25% to 35% are singletons. V was shortened by 2 bases and J by 1 base, with 11 bases between the two germline ends. This CDR3 region has 15 residues. Germline V gene sequence: CDR1 MNHEY, CDR2 SMNVEV (reference sequence). Study-wide results and limits: Clonotype analysis showed dominance of the ex vivo response by HLA-C-restricted CMV-specific TCR beta clonotypes.

With regard to this clonotype: Its antigen is still unknown.

The gene calls are TRBV27 and TRBJ1-1; weak D call: TRBD1 (6 bases). Specimen: cultured PBMCs, collected from culture after CMV antigen stimulation. This TCR was recovered from a human donor in good health (CMV status not recorded). Some clones in this sample may be carry-over from other donors' samples. The CDR3 DNA reads TGTGCCAGCAGTTTAACAGGGAGAGGGAACACTGAAGCTTTCTTT. This sequence encodes CASSLTGRGNTEAFF.